The rows below give T cell receptor beta chains drawn from one sample of a study of blood T cells in healthy people across ages. Each CDR3 protein is one row after TCRdb ran MiXCR on the 5' RACE reads. The table lists around 800,000 distinct CDR3 sequences, more than 25% of them singletons, with roughly 3.1% in the top ten. The data also belong to a second study, concerning T cells of mothers and their children.

Input material: blood. The receptors stem from a boy between 10 and 17 years old in good health. CDR3s include the opening cysteine and the closing phenylalanine or tryptophan. A D gene is named only where the DNA matches it firmly. Clone sizes are given selectively: once, few, many, or a class where the clone is expanded.

V gene: TRBV14
J gene: TRBJ1-1
D gene: -
clone size: few
CDR3 protein: CASSRPGRAPGRNEAFF
CDR3 DNA: TGTGCCAGCAGCCGCCCTGGGCGGGCCCCGGGGCGTAATGAAGCTTTCTTT

V gene: TRBV29-1
J gene: TRBJ1-3
D gene: TRBD1
clone size: many
CDR3 protein: CSVPSGQDLHSGNTIYF
CDR3 DNA: TGCAGCGTGCCCTCGGGACAGGACCTTCACTCTGGAAACACCATATATTTT

V gene: TRBV15
J gene: TRBJ1-1
D gene: -
clone size: -
CDR3 protein: CATSRAGNTEAFF
CDR3 DNA: TGTGCCACCAGCAGAGCGGGGAACACTGAAGCTTTCTTT

V gene: TRBV5-1
J gene: TRBJ2-2
D gene: -
clone size: few
CDR3 protein: CASSLVRVDTGELFF
CDR3 DNA: TGCGCCAGCAGCTTGGTCAGGGTGGACACCGGGGAGCTGTTTTTT

V gene: TRBV9
J gene: TRBJ2-1
D gene: -
clone size: -
CDR3 protein: CASQGGDVGNEQFF
CDR3 DNA: TGTGCCAGCCAAGGAGGGGATGTAGGCAATGAGCAGTTCTTC

V gene: TRBV5-1
J gene: TRBJ1-2
D gene: -
clone size: few
CDR3 protein: CASSPLNDVPGYTF
CDR3 DNA: TGCGCCAGCAGCCCCCTGAACGATGTCCCAGGCTACACCTTC

V gene: TRBV20-1
J gene: TRBJ1-1
D gene: TRBD1
clone size: -
CDR3 protein: CSARGTVVTEAFF
CDR3 DNA: TGCAGTGCTAGGGGGACAGTCGTGACTGAAGCTTTCTTT

V gene: TRBV20-1
J gene: TRBJ1-1
D gene: -
clone size: -
CDR3 protein: CSAKLQNTEAFF
CDR3 DNA: TGCAGTGCTAAATTGCAAAACACTGAAGCTTTCTTT

V gene: TRBV2
J gene: TRBJ2-5
D gene: TRBD2
clone size: -
CDR3 protein: CASTPPGLEETQYF
CDR3 DNA: TGTGCCAGCACCCCTCCGGGACTAGAAGAGACCCAGTACTTC

V gene: TRBV4-1
J gene: TRBJ1-6
D gene: -
clone size: few
CDR3 protein: CASSQETAVSSPLHF
CDR3 DNA: TGCGCCAGCAGCCAAGAGACAGCGGTTAGTTCACCCCTCCACTTT

V gene: TRBV12-3/TRBV12-4
J gene: TRBJ2-7
D gene: -
clone size: -
CDR3 protein: CASSWGAGISYEQYF
CDR3 DNA: TGTGCCAGCAGTTGGGGCGCGGGGATCTCCTACGAGCAGTACTTC

V gene: TRBV5-5
J gene: TRBJ2-7
D gene: -
clone size: few
CDR3 protein: CASSPLRTYEQYF
CDR3 DNA: TGTGCCAGCAGCCCTCTCCGGACCTACGAGCAGTACTTC

V gene: TRBV12-3/TRBV12-4
J gene: TRBJ2-3
D gene: TRBD2
clone size: -
CDR3 protein: CAGAGGTDTQYF
CDR3 DNA: TGTGCCGGGGCGGGAGGCACAGATACGCAGTATTTT

V gene: TRBV2
J gene: TRBJ2-2
D gene: TRBD1
clone size: -
CDR3 protein: CASSATGGEGGELFF
CDR3 DNA: TGTGCCAGCAGCGCTACAGGGGGCGAAGGCGGGGAGCTGTTTTTT

V gene: TRBV14
J gene: TRBJ2-1
D gene: TRBD2
clone size: -
CDR3 protein: CASSHVLADYNEQFF
CDR3 DNA: TGTGCCAGCAGCCATGTACTAGCGGATTACAATGAGCAGTTCTTC

V gene: TRBV29-1
J gene: TRBJ1-2
D gene: -
clone size: -
CDR3 protein: CSVEYGRYYGYTF
CDR3 DNA: TGCAGCGTTGAGTACGGCAGATACTATGGCTACACCTTC

V gene: TRBV5-1
J gene: TRBJ2-7
D gene: -
clone size: -
CDR3 protein: CASSLELFYEQYF
CDR3 DNA: TGCGCCAGCAGCTTGGAACTGTTCTACGAGCAGTACTTC